This entry lists 32 T cell receptor beta chains sequenced from one sample in a study of T cells after yellow fever vaccination. Each CDR3 protein is one row after TCRdb ran MiXCR on the 5' RACE reads. The top ten hold 2.5% to 4% of the sample, which has about 340,000 distinct CDR3 sequences, around 12% seen once. Material: CD4+ T cells sorted from PBMCs, obtained 15 days after the yellow fever booster vaccination. All receptors derive from a man between 18 and 35 years old who received the YFV17D yellow fever vaccine.

The chain has TRBV3-1 and TRBJ1-6; 8 nucleotides align to TRBD1. The trim removed 11 bases at V and 8 bases at J, leaving 2 bases unmatched. CDR1 LGHDT and CDR2 YNNKEL come from the germline V gene (reference sequence). The length of the CDR3 is 11 residues. CDR3 amino acids: CAQDRDSPLHF. CDR3 coding DNA: TGTGCCCAGGACAGGGATTCACCCCTCCACTTT. The full variable domain, completed using reference TRBV3-1 and TRBJ1-6, is DTAVSQTPKYLVTQMGNDKSIKCEQNLGHDTMYWYKQDSKKFLKIMFSYNNKELIINETVPNRFSPKSPDKAHLNLHINSLELGDSAVYFCAQDRDSPLHFGNGTRLTVT.

This chain joins TRBV18 and TRBJ1-2; D may be TRBD1 (6 bases). The germline V gene encodes CDR1 KGHSH and CDR2 LQKENI. The CDR3 is made up of 17 amino acids. Trimming cost V 2 bases and J 4 bases, with 20 bases left between them. The CDR3 protein is CASSPWPLTGTSYGYTF. The DNA for the CDR3 is TGTGCCAGCTCACCATGGCCACTAACAGGGACGAGCTATGGCTACACCTTC.

This clonotype was recorded many times. This chain joins TRBV6-2 or TRBV6-3 and TRBJ2-7, with D unclear. Trimming left V 4 bases short and J 3 bases short, with 7 bases between. Germline CDR1 MNHEY, CDR2 SVGEGT. The CDR3 contains 12 residues. CDR3 residues: CASSLDGYEQYV. The CDR3 bases are TGTGCCAGCAGTTTGGACGGCTACGAGCAGTACGTC.

This clonotype was seen only a few times. The chain couples TRBV9 to TRBJ2-3; 10 bases are shared with TRBD1. Germline CDR1 SGDLS, CDR2 YYNGEE. The CDR3 length is 17 residues. Unmatched junction bases numbered 6, after V lost 0 bases and J lost 2 bases. The CDR3 region has the DNA TGTGCCAGCAGCGTAGTCGGGACAGGGGTCCTCACAGATACGCAGTATTTT. This codes for CASSVVGTGVLTDTQYF.

In DNA form, the CDR3 reads TGTGCCACCAGTGCTACAGGAAGGGGGAACACTGAAGCTTTCTTT. Its protein product is CATSATGRGNTEAFF. The chain carries TRBV24-1 and TRBJ1-1, with D maybe TRBD1 (5 bases). V lost 5 bases to trimming and J lost 1 base, with 13 bases between them. The CDR3 contains 15 residues. Germline lookup yields CDR1 KGHDR and CDR2 SFDVKD.

V and J are TRBV18 and TRBJ1-5, with D perhaps matching TRBD1 (5 bases). The germline gives CDR1 KGHSH, CDR2 LQKENI. The CDR3 contains 14 residues. V lost 6 bases to trimming and J lost 0 bases, with 9 bases between them. The chain's CDR3 is CASSARDSNQPQHF. The CDR3 DNA reads as TGTGCCAGCTCCGCCAGGGATAGCAATCAGCCCCAGCATTTT.

This clonotype was observed many times. V gene TRBV5-1 combines with J gene TRBJ2-5, with 7 bases fitting TRBD2. The germline V gene has CDR1 SGHRS and CDR2 YFSETQ. The CDR3 is made up of 14 amino acids. After removal of 0 bases from V and 4 bases from J, the junction contained 3 bases not matched to a gene. The CDR3 bases are TGCGCCAGCAGCTTGGAGGGCGGGGGAGAGACCCAGTACTTC. This encodes CASSLEGGGETQYF.

In its sample, this clonotype was seen many times. CDR3 DNA sequence: TGCGCCAGCAGCTCCCGGGACCCGAGGGCAGATACGCAGTATTTT. Protein sequence: CASSSRDPRADTQYF. The chain is built from TRBV5-1 and TRBJ2-3, with D perhaps TRBD1 or TRBD2 (5 bases each). The V gene lost 3 bases and the J gene lost 4 bases, with 15 bases spanning the gap. Germline V gene sequence: CDR1 SGHRS, CDR2 YFSETQ. This CDR3 is 15 amino acids long.

The chain combines TRBV21-1 with TRBJ2-2; whether TRBD1, the table's D call, matches the DNA was not checked. TRBV21-1 is an annotated pseudogene. The CDR3 runs 15 residues. The CDR3 here is CASSKNRGLAGELFF. The DNA for the CDR3 is TGTGCCAGCAGCAAAAACAGGGGGCTCGCCGGGGAGCTGTTTTTT.

The chain has TRBV4-2 and TRBJ2-7; D is perhaps TRBD1 (6 bases). CDR1 is LGHNA, CDR2 YNFKEQ, per germline. Trimming took 3 bases from V and 3 from J, leaving 15 bases between them. This CDR3 region has 15 residues. CDR3 sequence (DNA): TGTGCCAGCAGCCACCTGAGACAGGACGGCTACGAGCAGTACTTC. It encodes CASSHLRQDGYEQYF.

This clonotype came up a few times. The CDR3 protein is CASSASSGGAADTQYF. As DNA, the CDR3 is TGTGCCAGCAGCGCGTCTAGCGGGGGGGCAGCAGATACGCAGTATTTT. This chain joins TRBV7-2 and TRBJ2-3; 12 bases are a match to TRBD2. Germline loops: CDR1 SGHTA, CDR2 FQGNSA. The length of the CDR3 is 16 residues. Trimming removed 5 bases from V and 4 bases from J; junction bases left unmatched: 7. The variable domain in full, with the rest retrieved from reference TRBV7-2 and TRBJ2-3, is GAGVSQSPSNKVTEKGKDVELRCDPISGHTALYWYRQSLGQGLEFLIYFQGNSAPDKSGLPSDRFSAERTGGSVSTLTIQRTQQEDSAVYLCASSASSGGAADTQYFGPGTRLTVL.

This clonotype was seen a few times. The CDR3 DNA follows: TGTGCCACCAGTGACCTCCACCCCCCCGACAGGAACACTGAAGCTTTCTTT. Protein sequence: CATSDLHPPDRNTEAFF. J is TRBJ1-1 and V is TRBV24-1; weak D call: TRBD1 (5 bases). This CDR3 has 17 amino acids. V was shortened by 4 bases and J by 1 base, with 18 bases between the two germline ends. CDR1 is KGHDR, CDR2 SFDVKD, per germline.

The rearrangement uses TRBV30 and TRBJ1-4; D not resolved. This CDR3 comprises 12 residues. V was clipped by 0 bases and J by 4 bases, with 3 bases between them. Germline V gene sequence: CDR1 GTSNPN, CDR2 SVGIG (reference sequence). The CDR3 reads CAWSVINEKLFF. CDR3 in DNA: TGTGCCTGGAGTGTAATTAATGAAAAACTGTTTTTT.

The rearrangement links TRBV7-9 to TRBJ1-1, with 7 bases that match TRBD1. The trim removed 1 base at V and 1 base at J, leaving 3 bases unmatched. The CDR3 spans 15 residues. The germline V gene has CDR1 SEHNR and CDR2 FQNEAQ (reference sequence). The chain's CDR3 is CASSLVRGRNTEAFF. As DNA, the CDR3 is TGTGCCAGCAGCTTAGTCAGGGGGAGGAACACTGAAGCTTTCTTT.

This clonotype came up a few times. This chain uses TRBV6-1 with TRBJ1-5; D unresolved. This CDR3 comprises 12 residues. V was cut by 3 bases and J by 7 bases, with 7 bases left in between. CDR1 MNHNS and CDR2 SASEGT come from the germline V gene. The CDR3 coding sequence is TGTGCCAGCAGTGAGTTAAAACAGCCCCAGCATTTT. Protein product: CASSELKQPQHF.

The chain is built from TRBV2 and TRBJ2-3; 8 nucleotides align to TRBD1. The V gene's germline CDR1 is SNHLY and CDR2 FYNNEI. The CDR3 extends over 15 amino acids. The trim removed 6 bases at V and 2 bases at J, leaving 7 bases unmatched. The CDR3 loop reads CASRSYRGYTDTQYF. The CDR3 DNA reads as TGTGCCAGCAGATCCTACAGGGGGTACACAGATACGCAGTATTTT.

Many counts were recorded for this clonotype. V gene TRBV10-3 combines with J gene TRBJ1-2, with 7 bases identical to TRBD1. Germline assignment: CDR1 ENHRY and CDR2 SYGVKD. V shed 5 bases, J shed 2 bases, and the junction held 5 bases outside the gene matches. The CDR3 spans 14 residues. CDR3 in amino acids: CAISQTQGNYGYTF. The CDR3 bases are TGTGCCATCAGTCAAACACAGGGGAACTATGGCTACACCTTC.

The chain uses TRBV20-1 and TRBJ2-1; 7 bases match TRBD2. Trimming took 5 bases from V and 1 from J; bases not matched to a gene: 11. This CDR3 has 16 amino acids. The germline V gene encodes CDR1 DFQATT and CDR2 SNEGSKA (reference sequence). The CDR3 here is CSAGVGGSGSYNEQFF. The CDR3 region has the DNA TGCAGTGCTGGGGTCGGGGGGTCTGGTTCCTACAATGAGCAGTTCTTC.

This clonotype is a singleton in its sample. The genes are TRBV24-1 and TRBJ2-2, with TRBD1 matching over 8 bases. Germline V gene lookup returns CDR1 KGHDR and CDR2 SFDVKD. Germline trimming cut 5 bases from V and 4 bases from J; bases unmatched to any gene: 5. The CDR3 sequence is 15 residues long. The CDR3 DNA reads TGTGCCACCAGTGGCCCAGGGGGCAGCACCGGGGAGCTGTTTTTT. The encoded protein is CATSGPGGSTGELFF.

This clonotype was counted only a few times. The chain uses TRBV7-2 and TRBJ2-1; 9 nucleotides line up with TRBD2. The CDR3 runs to 15 residues. The junction had 12 bases not matched to a gene; V was cut back by 7 bases and J by 8 bases. The germline gives CDR1 SGHTA, CDR2 FQGNSA. The CDR3 DNA is TGTGCCAGCACCCTGGTAGCGGGGGCAGTGTATGAGCAGTTCTTC. Amino acids: CASTLVAGAVYEQFF.

This clonotype was found many times. The chain couples TRBV6-2 or TRBV6-3 to TRBJ1-5; the D is unclear. The CDR3 spans 12 residues. Germline V gene lookup returns CDR1 MNHEY and CDR2 SVGEGT. V gave up 6 bases and J gave up 6 bases, with 9 bases separating them. CDR3 protein: CASSHWGQPQHF. The CDR3 bases are TGTGCCAGCAGCCACTGGGGTCAGCCCCAGCATTTT.

Regarding this clonotype: Germline and junction disagree at one end, which may indicate a read error. The chain combines TRBV6-2 or TRBV6-3 with TRBJ1-5; D not resolved. This CDR3 comprises 12 residues. Germline assignment: CDR1 MNHEY and CDR2 SVGEGT. CDR3 loop: CASSYRGQHQHF. The DNA of the CDR3 is TGTGCCAGCAGTTACCGAGGTCAGCACCAGCATTTT.

This clonotype has a handful of counts. J is TRBJ2-3 and V is TRBV9, with TRBD2 identical over 10 bases. CDR3 length: 18 residues. With V trimmed by 0 bases and J by 2 bases, 9 bases remained unmatched. CDR1 and CDR2 from the germline V gene are SGDLS and YYNGEE. This CDR3 is CASSVAPGTSAFTDTQYF. The CDR3 DNA reads TGTGCCAGCAGCGTAGCCCCCGGGACTAGCGCCTTCACAGATACGCAGTATTTT. The full variable domain, its missing parts supplied by reference TRBV9 and TRBJ2-3, is DSGVTQTPKHLITATGQRVTLRCSPRSGDLSVYWYQQSLDQGLQFLIQYYNGEERAKGNILERFSAQQFPDLHSELNLSSLELGDSALYFCASSVAPGTSAFTDTQYFGPGTRLTVL.

This clonotype was observed a few times. The chain uses TRBV6-5 and TRBJ1-1, with D possibly TRBD1 on 5 matching bases. This CDR3 contains 17 residues. The V and J ends lost 0 bases and 0 bases respectively, with 14 bases between them. Germline-derived CDR1 and CDR2 are MNHEY and SVGAGI. In nucleotides, the CDR3 is TGTGCCAGCAGTTACTCGATGGGGGGAGGACTGAACACTGAAGCTTTCTTT. This translates into CASSYSMGGGLNTEAFF.

V gene TRBV20-1 combines with J gene TRBJ2-3, with TRBD2 as a possible D gene (5 bases). V lost 2 bases to trimming and J lost 6 bases, with 12 bases between them. Germline assignment: CDR1 DFQATT and CDR2 SNEGSKA (reference sequence). This CDR3 comprises 13 residues. The CDR3 spells CSARSDSRDTQYF. The CDR3 DNA reads TGCAGTGCTAGATCGGACTCCCGGGATACGCAGTATTTT.

This clonotype was counted between two and nine times. This sequence joins TRBV28 and TRBJ2-7; 8 nucleotides agree with TRBD2. Trimming at V came to 5 bases and at J to 5 bases, leaving 8 bases not matched to a gene. CDR1 is MDHEN and CDR2 is SYDVKM in the germline V gene. CDR3 length equals 14 residues. DNA for the CDR3: TGTGCCAGCAGTCCCGCGGGGGGAAGGGACGAGCAGTACGTC. It translates to CASSPAGGRDEQYV.

J is TRBJ1-2 and V is TRBV10-3; TRBD1 matches at 10 bases. Trimming took 6 bases from V and 4 from J; bases not matched to a gene: 5. This CDR3 spans 14 amino acids. Germline V gene sequence: CDR1 ENHRY, CDR2 SYGVKD. CDR3: CAIRGQGSSYGYTF. CDR3 in DNA: TGTGCCATCAGGGGACAGGGGAGCTCCTATGGCTACACCTTC.

The chain combines TRBV20-1 with TRBJ1-5; 12 bases fit TRBD1. This CDR3 region has 15 residues. Per germline, CDR1 DFQATT and CDR2 SNEGSKA (reference sequence). The trim removed 5 bases at V and 7 bases at J, leaving 9 bases unmatched. CDR3 nucleotide sequence: TGCAGTGCTGGTACCGGGACAGGGGGCGGGCAGCCCCAGCATTTT. Translated, it gives CSAGTGTGGGQPQHF.

Details on this clonotype: Relative to the germline gene, one junction end is altered; a read error may explain this. This rearrangement joins TRBV6-1 to TRBJ1-5; D gene uncertain. This CDR3 contains 15 residues. Germline V gene lookup returns CDR1 MNHNS and CDR2 SASEGT. The CDR3 sequence: CASSQAPGFNQPQHF. DNA of the CDR3: TGTGCCAGCAGTCAAGCTCCCGGCTTCAATCAGCCCCAGCATTTT.

This clonotype has a handful of counts. This chain links TRBV7-2 with TRBJ2-1, with D possibly matching TRBD2 (5 bases). V gave up 1 base and J gave up 1 base, with 14 bases separating them. CDR1 is SGHTA, CDR2 FQGNSA, per germline. The CDR3 is made up of 17 amino acids. The DNA of the CDR3 is TGTGCCAGCAGCTTAGGGTTTCAGACGGGATCCTACAATGAGCAGTTCTTC. It yields the protein CASSLGFQTGSYNEQFF.

This sequence joins TRBV2 and TRBJ2-5; D remains ambiguous. Trimming shortened V by 4 bases and J by 3 bases, and 9 bases separated the two germline ends. CDR1 and CDR2 from the germline V gene are SNHLY and FYNNEI. This CDR3 region has 13 residues. The chain's CDR3 is CASSVGLEETQYF. In DNA, the CDR3 is TGTGCCAGCAGTGTCGGGCTAGAAGAGACCCAGTACTTC.

The chain recombines TRBV9 with TRBJ2-1, with 7 bases lining up with TRBD2. Trimming cost V 3 bases and J 7 bases; bases outside gene matches: 7. Germline V gene data show CDR1 as SGDLS and CDR2 as YYNGEE. The CDR3 is 14 residues long. The CDR3 sequence is CASSAGTGGNEQFF. In nucleotides, the CDR3 is TGTGCCAGCAGCGCCGGGACCGGGGGGAATGAGCAGTTCTTC.